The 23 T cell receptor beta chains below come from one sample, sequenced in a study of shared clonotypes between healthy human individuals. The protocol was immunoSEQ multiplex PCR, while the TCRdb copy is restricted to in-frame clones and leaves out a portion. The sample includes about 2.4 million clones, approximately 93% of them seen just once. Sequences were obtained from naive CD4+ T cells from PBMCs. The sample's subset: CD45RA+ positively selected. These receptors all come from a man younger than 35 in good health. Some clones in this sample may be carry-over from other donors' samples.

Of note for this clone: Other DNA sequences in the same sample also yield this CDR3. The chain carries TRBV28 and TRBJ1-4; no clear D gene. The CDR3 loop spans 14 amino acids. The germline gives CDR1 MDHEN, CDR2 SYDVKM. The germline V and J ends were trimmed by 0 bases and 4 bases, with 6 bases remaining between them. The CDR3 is CASSLWPSNEKLFF. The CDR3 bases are TGTGCCAGCAGTTTATGGCCAAGTAATGAAAAACTGTTTTTT.

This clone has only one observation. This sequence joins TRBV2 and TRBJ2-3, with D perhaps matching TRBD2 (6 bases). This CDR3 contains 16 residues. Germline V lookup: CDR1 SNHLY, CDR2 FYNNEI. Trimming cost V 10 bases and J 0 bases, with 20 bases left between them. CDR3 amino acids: CATRDRGASSTDTQYF. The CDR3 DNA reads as TGTGCCACTCGCGATCGCGGGGCCTCTAGCACAGATACGCAGTATTTT. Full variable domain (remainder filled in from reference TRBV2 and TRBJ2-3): EPEVTQTPSHQVTQMGQEVILRCVPISNHLYFYWYRQILGQKVEFLVSFYNNEISEKSEIFDDQFSVERPDGSNFTLKIRSTKLEDSAMYFCATRDRGASSTDTQYFGPGTRLTVL.

CDR3 coding DNA: TGTGCCAGCAGCTTAGTGCCCGGGTTGGGGGAAAAACTGTTTTTT. This gives the protein CASSLVPGLGEKLFF. V gene TRBV7-9 combines with J gene TRBJ1-4; no reliable D call. The V and J ends lost 1 base and 8 bases respectively, with 14 bases between them. Germline V gene lookup returns CDR1 SEHNR and CDR2 FQNEAQ (reference sequence). The CDR3 is 15 residues long.

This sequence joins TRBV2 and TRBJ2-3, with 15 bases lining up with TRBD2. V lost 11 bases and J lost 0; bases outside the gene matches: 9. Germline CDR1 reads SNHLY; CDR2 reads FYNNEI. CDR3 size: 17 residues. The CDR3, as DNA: TGTGCCGGCCGCTCCGGGACTAGCGGGAGGAGCACAGATACGCAGTATTTT. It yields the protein CAGRSGTSGRSTDTQYF.

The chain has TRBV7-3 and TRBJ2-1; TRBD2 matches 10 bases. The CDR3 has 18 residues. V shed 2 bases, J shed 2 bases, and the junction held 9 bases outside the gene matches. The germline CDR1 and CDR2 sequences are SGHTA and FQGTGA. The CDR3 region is CASSLGAGLAVPYNEQFF. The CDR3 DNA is TGTGCCAGCAGCTTAGGGGCCGGACTAGCGGTACCCTACAATGAGCAGTTCTTC.

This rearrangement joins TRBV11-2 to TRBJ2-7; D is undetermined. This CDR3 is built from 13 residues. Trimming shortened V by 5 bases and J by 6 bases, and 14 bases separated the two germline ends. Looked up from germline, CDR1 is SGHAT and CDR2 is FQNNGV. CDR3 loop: CASSQTSLLEQYF. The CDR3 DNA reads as TGTGCCAGCAGCCAGACCAGCCTCCTCGAGCAGTACTTC.

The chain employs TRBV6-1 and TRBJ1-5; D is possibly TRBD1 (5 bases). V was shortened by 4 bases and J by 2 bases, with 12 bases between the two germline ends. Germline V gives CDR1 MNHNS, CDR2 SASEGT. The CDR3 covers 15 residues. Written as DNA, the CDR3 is TGTGCCAGCAGTGGAAGAGTACAGGGCAATCAGCCCCAGCATTTT. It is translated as CASSGRVQGNQPQHF.

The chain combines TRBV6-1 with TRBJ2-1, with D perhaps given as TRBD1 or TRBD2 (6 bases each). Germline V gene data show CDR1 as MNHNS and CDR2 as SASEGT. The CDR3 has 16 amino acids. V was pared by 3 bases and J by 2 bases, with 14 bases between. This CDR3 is CASSDRGGTPYNEQFF. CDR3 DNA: TGTGCCAGCAGTGATCGGGGCGGGACACCCTACAATGAGCAGTTCTTC.

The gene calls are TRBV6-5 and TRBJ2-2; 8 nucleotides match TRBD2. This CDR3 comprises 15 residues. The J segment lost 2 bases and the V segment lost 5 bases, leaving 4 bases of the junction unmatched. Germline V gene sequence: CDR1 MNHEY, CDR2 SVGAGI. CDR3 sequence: CASSKLAANTGELFF. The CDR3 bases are TGTGCCAGCAGTAAACTAGCGGCTAACACCGGGGAGCTGTTTTTT.

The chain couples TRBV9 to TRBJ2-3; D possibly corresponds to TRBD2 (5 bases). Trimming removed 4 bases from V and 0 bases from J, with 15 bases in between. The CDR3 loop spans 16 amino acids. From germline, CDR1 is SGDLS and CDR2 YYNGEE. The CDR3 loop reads CASSPTRGGSTDTQYF. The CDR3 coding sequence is TGTGCCAGCAGCCCCACTCGAGGCGGGAGCACAGATACGCAGTATTTT.

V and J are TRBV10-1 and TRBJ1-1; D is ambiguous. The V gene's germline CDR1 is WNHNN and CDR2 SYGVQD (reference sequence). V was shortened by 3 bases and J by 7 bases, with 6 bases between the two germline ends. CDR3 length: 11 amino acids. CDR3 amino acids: CASSDRNEAFF. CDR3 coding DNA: TGCGCCAGCAGTGACCGAAATGAAGCTTTCTTT.

CDR3 protein: CASSLTGNTEAFF. The CDR3 DNA sequence: TGTGCCAGCAGTCTGACAGGGAACACTGAAGCTTTCTTT. This chain links TRBV2 with TRBJ1-1; possible D gene TRBD1, 6 bases. Germline CDR1 and CDR2: SNHLY and FYNNEI. The V and J ends lost 5 bases and 1 base respectively, with 8 bases between them. This CDR3 has 13 residues.

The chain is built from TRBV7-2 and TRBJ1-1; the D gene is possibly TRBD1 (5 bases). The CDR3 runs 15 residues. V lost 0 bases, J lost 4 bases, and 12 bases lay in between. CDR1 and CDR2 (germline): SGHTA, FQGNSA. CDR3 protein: CASSLALTAITEAFF. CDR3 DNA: TGTGCCAGCAGCTTAGCATTGACAGCGATCACTGAAGCTTTCTTT.

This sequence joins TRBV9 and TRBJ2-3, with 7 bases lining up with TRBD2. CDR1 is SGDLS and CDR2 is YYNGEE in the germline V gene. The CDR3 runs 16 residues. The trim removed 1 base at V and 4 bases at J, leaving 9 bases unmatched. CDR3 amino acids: CASSVSGAGYPDTQYF. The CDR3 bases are TGTGCCAGCAGCGTAAGTGGAGCGGGATATCCAGATACGCAGTATTTT. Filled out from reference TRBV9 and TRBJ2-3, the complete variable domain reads DSGVTQTPKHLITATGQRVTLRCSPRSGDLSVYWYQQSLDQGLQFLIQYYNGEERAKGNILERFSAQQFPDLHSELNLSSLELGDSALYFCASSVSGAGYPDTQYFGPGTRLTVL.

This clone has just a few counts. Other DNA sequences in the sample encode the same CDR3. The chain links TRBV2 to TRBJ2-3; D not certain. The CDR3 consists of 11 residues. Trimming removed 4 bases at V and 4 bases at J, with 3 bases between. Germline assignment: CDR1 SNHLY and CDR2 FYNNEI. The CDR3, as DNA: TGTGCCAGCAGTGGGGCAGATACGCAGTATTTT. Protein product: CASSGADTQYF. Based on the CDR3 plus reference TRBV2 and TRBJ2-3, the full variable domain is EPEVTQTPSHQVTQMGQEVILRCVPISNHLYFYWYRQILGQKVEFLVSFYNNEISEKSEIFDDQFSVERPDGSNFTLKIRSTKLEDSAMYFCASSGADTQYFGPGTRLTVL.

The CDR3 DNA sequence: TGTGCCAGCAGTTACGGGTGGGCGCAAGAGACCCAGTACTTC. It specifies CASSYGWAQETQYF. The chain is built from TRBV6-5 and TRBJ2-5, with D uncertain. Trimming took 2 bases from V and 2 from J, leaving 9 bases between them. The CDR3 is made up of 14 amino acids. The V gene's germline CDR1 is MNHEY and CDR2 SVGAGI.

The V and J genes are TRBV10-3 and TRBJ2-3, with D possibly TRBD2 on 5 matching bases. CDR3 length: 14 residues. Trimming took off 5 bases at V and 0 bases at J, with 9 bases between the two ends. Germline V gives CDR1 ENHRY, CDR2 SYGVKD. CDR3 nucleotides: TGTGCCATCAGTCGCGGGTCTAGCACAGATACGCAGTATTTT. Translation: CAISRGSSTDTQYF.

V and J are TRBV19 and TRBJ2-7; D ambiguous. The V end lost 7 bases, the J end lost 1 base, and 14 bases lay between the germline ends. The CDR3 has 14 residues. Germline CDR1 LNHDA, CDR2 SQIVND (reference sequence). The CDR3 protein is CASTRSAASYEQYF. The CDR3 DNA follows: TGTGCCAGTACCCGGTCGGCAGCTTCCTACGAGCAGTACTTC.

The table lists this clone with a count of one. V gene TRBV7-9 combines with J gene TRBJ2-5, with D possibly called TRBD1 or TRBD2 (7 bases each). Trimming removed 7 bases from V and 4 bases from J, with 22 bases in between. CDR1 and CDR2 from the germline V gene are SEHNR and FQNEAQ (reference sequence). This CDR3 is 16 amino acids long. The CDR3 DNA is TGTGCCAGCAAATTTTACAGGGGCCCGGGAGGAGAGACCCAGTACTTC. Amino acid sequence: CASKFYRGPGGETQYF.

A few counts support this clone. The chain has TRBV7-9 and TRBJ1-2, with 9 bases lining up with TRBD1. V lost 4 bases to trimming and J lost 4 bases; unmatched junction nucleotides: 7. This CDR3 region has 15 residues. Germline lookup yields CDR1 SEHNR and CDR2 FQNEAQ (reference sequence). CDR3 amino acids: CASSSDRGGIYGYTF. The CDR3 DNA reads TGTGCCAGCAGCTCGGACAGGGGAGGTATCTATGGCTACACCTTC.

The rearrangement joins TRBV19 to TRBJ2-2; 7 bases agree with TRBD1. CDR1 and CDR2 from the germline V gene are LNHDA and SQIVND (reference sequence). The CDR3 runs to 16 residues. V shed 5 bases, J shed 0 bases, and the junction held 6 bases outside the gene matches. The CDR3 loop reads CASSWGQLTNTGELFF. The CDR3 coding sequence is TGTGCCAGTAGTTGGGGACAGCTAACGAACACCGGGGAGCTGTTTTTT.

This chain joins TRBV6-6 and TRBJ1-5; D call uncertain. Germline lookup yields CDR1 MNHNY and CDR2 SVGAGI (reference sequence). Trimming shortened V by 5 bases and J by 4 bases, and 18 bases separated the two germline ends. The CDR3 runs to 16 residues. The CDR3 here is CASSNPRGRENQPQHF. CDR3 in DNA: TGTGCCAGCAGTAATCCACGAGGGAGGGAGAATCAGCCCCAGCATTTT.

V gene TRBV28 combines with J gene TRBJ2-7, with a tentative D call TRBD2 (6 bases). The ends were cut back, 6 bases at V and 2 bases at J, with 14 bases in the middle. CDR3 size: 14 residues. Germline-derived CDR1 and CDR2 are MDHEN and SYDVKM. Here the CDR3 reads CASSRLEAPYEQYF. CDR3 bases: TGTGCCAGCAGCCGACTAGAGGCCCCCTACGAGCAGTACTTC.